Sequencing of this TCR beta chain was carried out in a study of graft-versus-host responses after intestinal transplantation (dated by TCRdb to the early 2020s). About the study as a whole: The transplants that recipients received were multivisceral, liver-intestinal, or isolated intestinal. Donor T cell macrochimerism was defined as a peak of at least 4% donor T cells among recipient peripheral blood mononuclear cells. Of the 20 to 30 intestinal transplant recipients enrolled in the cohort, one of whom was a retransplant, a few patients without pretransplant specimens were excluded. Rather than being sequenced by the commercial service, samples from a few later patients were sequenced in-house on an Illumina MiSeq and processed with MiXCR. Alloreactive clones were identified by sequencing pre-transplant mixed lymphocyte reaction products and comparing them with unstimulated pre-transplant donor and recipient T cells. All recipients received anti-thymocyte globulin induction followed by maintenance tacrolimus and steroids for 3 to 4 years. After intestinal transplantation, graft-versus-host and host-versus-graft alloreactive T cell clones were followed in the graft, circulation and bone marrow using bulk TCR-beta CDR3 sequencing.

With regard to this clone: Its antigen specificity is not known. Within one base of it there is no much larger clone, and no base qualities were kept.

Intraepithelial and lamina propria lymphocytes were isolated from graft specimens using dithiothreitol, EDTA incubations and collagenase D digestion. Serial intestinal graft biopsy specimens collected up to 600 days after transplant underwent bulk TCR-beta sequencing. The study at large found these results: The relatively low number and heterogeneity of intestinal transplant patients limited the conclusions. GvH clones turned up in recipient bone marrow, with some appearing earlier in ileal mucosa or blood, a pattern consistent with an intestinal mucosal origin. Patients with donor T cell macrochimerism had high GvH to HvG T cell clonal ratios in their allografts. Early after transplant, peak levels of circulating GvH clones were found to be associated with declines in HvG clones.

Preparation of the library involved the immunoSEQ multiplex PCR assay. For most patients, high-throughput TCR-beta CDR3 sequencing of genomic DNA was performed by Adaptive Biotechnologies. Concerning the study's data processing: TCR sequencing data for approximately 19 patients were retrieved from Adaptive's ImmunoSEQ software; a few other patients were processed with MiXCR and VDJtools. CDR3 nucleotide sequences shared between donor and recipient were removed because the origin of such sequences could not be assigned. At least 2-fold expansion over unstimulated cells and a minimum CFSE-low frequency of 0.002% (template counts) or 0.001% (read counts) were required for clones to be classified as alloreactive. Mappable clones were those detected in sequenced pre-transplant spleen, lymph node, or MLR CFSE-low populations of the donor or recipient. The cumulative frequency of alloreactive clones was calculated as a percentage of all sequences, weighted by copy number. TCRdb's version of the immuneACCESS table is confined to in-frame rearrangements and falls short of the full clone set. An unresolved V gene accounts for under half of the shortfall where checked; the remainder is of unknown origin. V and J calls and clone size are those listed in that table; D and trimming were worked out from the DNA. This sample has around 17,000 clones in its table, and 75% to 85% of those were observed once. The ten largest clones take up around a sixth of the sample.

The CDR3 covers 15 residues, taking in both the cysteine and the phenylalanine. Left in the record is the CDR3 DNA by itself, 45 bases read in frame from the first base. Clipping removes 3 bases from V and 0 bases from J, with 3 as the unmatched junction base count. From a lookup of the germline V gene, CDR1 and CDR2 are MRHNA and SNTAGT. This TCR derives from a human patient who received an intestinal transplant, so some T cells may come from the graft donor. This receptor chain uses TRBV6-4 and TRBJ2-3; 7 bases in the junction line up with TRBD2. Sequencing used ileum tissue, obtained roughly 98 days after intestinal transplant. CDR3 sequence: CASSENSGSTDTQYF. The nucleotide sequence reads TGTGCCAGCAGTGAGAATAGCGGGAGCACAGATACGCAGTATTTT.